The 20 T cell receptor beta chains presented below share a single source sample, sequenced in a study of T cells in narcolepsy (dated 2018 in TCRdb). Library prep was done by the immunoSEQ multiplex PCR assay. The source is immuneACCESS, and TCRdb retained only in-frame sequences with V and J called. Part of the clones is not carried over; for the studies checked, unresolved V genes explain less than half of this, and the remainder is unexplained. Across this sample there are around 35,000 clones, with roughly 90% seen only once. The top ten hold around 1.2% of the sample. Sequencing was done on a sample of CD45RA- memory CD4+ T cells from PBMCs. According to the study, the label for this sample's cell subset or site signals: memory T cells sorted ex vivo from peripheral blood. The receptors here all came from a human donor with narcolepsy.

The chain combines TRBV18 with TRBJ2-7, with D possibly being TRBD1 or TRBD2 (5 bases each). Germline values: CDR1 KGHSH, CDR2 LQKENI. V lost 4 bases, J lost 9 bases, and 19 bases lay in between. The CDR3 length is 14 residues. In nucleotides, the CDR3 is TGTGCCAGCTCACGGTCCGAGGGGAACTCAGGGCAGTACTTC. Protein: CASSRSEGNSGQYF. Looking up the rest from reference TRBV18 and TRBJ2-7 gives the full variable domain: NAGVMQNPRHLVRRRGQEARLRCSPMKGHSHVYWYRQLPEEGLKFMVYLQKENIIDESGMPKERFSAEFPKEGPSILRIQQVVRGDSAAYFCASSRSEGNSGQYFGPGTRLTVT.

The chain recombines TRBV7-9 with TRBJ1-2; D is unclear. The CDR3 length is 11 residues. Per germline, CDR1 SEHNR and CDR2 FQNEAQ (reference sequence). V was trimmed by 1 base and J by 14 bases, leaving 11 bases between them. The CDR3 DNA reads TGTGCCAGCAGCTTAGAGACCGCTTATACCTTC. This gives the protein CASSLETAYTF.

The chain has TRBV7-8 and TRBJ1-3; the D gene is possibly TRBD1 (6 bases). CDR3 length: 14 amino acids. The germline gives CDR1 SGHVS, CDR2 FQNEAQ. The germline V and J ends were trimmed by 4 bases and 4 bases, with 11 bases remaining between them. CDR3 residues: CASSSRTVGNTIYF. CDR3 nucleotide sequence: TGTGCCAGCAGCTCACGGACAGTAGGAAACACCATATATTTT.

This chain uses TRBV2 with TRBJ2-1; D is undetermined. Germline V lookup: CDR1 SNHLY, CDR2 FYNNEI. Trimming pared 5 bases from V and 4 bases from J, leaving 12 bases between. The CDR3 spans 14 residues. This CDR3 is CASSLVGQYNEQFF. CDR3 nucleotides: TGTGCCAGCAGTCTAGTCGGGCAGTACAATGAGCAGTTCTTC.

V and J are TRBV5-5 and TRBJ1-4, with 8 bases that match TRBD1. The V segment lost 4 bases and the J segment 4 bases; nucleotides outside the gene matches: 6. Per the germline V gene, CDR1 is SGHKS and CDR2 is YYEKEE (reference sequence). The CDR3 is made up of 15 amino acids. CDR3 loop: CASSLGQGGNEKLFF. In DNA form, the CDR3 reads TGTGCCAGCAGCCTCGGACAGGGTGGTAATGAAAAACTGTTTTTT.

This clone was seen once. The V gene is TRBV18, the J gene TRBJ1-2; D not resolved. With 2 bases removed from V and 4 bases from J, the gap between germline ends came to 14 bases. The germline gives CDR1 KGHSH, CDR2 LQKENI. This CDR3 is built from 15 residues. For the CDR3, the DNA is TGTGCCAGCTCACCAACCGGAACGGCGGGCTATGGCTACACCTTC. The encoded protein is CASSPTGTAGYGYTF. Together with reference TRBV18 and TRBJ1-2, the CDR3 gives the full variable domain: NAGVMQNPRHLVRRRGQEARLRCSPMKGHSHVYWYRQLPEEGLKFMVYLQKENIIDESGMPKERFSAEFPKEGPSILRIQQVVRGDSAAYFCASSPTGTAGYGYTFGSGTRLTVV.

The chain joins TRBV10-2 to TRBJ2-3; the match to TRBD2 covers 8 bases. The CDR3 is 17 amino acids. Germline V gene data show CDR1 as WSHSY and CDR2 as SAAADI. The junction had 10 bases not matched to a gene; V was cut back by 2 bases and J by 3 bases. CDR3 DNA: TGCGCCAGCAGTGAGGCCTCCGGGAGGGAGGGGACAGATACGCAGTATTTT. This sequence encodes CASSEASGREGTDTQYF.

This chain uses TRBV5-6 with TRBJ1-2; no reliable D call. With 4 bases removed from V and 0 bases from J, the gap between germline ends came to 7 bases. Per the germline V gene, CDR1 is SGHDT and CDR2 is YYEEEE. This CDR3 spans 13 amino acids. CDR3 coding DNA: TGTGCCAGCAGCGTCGTGGCTAACTATGGCTACACCTTC. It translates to CASSVVANYGYTF.

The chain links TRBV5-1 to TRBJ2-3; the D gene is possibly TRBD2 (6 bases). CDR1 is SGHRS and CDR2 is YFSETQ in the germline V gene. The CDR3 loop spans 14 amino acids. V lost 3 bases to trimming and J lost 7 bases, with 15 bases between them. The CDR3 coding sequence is TGCGCCAGCAGCTCAACCGGGAGAACCAATACGCAGTATTTT. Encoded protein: CASSSTGRTNTQYF.

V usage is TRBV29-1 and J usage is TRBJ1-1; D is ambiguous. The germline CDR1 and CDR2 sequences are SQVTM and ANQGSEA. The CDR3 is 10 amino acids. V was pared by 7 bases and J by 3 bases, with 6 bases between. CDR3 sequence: CSAAHTEAFF. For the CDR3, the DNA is TGCAGCGCGGCCCACACTGAAGCTTTCTTT.

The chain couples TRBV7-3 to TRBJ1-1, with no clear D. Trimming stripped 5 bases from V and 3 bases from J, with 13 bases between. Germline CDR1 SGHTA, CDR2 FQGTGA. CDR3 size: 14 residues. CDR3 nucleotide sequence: TGTGCCAGCAGCCCCTATGAAGGGTACACTGAAGCTTTCTTT. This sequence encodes CASSPYEGYTEAFF.

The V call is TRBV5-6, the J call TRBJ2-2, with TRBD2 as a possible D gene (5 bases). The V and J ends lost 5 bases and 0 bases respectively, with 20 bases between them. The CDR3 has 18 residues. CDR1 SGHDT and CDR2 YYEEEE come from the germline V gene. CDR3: CASSHFLFETTNTGELFF. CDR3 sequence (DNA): TGTGCCAGCAGTCATTTTTTATTCGAGACTACGAACACCGGGGAGCTGTTTTTT.

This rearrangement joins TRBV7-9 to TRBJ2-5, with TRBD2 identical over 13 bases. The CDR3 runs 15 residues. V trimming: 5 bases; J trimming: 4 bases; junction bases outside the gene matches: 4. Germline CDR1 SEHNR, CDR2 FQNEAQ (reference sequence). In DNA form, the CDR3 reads TGTGCCAGCAGCCTGGGGACTAGCGGGGTAGAGACCCAGTACTTC. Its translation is CASSLGTSGVETQYF.

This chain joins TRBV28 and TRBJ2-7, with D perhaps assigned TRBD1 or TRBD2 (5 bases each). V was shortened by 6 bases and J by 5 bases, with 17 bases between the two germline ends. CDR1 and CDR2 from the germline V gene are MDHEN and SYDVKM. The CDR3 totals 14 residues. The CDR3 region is CASRDPGPTNEQYF. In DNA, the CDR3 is TGTGCCAGCAGGGACCCGGGACCGACCAACGAGCAGTACTTC.

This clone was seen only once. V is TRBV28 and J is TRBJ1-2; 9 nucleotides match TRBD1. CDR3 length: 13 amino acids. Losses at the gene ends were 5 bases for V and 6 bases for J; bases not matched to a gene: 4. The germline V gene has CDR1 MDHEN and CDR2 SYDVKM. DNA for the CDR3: TGTGCCAGCAGTCCTTACAGGGGGCATGGCTACACCTTC. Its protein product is CASSPYRGHGYTF.

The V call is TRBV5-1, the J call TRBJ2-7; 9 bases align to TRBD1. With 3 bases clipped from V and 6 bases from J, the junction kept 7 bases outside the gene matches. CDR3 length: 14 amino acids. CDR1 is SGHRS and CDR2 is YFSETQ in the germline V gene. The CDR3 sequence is CASSSGGTGFEQYF. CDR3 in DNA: TGCGCCAGCAGCTCTGGGGGGACAGGGTTCGAGCAGTACTTC. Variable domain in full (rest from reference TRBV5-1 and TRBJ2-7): KAGVTQTPRYLIKTRGQQVTLSCSPISGHRSVSWYQQTPGQGLQFLFEYFSETQRNKGNFPGRFSGRQFSNSRSEMNVSTLELGDSALYLCASSSGGTGFEQYFGPGTRLTVT.

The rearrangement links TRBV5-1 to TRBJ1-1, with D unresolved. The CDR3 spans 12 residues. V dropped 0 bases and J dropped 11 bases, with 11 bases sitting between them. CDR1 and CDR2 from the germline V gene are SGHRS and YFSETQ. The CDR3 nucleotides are TGCGCCAGCAGCTTGGAAGGATTACGGGCTTTCTTT. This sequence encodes CASSLEGLRAFF.

CDR3 residues: CSVDGRNYGYTF. CDR3 DNA sequence: TGCAGCGTTGATGGGCGGAACTATGGCTACACCTTC. This rearrangement joins TRBV29-1 to TRBJ1-2; D not resolved. This CDR3 has 12 residues. Trimming took 3 bases from V and 2 from J, leaving 7 bases between them. CDR1 SQVTM and CDR2 ANQGSEA come from the germline V gene.

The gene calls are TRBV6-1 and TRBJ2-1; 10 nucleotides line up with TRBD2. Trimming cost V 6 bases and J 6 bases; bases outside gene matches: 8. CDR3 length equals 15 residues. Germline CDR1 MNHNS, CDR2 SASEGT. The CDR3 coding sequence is TGTGCCAGCAGGTGGGGGGCTAGCGGGAGCAATGAGCAGTTCTTC. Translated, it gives CASRWGASGSNEQFF.

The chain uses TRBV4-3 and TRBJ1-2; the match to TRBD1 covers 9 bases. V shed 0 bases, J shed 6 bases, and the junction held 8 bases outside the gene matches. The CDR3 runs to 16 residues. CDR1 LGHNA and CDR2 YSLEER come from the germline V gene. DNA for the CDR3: TGCGCCAGCAGCCAAGATTCCCGGACAGGGGCGGATGGCTACACCTTC. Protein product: CASSQDSRTGADGYTF.